This T cell receptor (beta chain) was captured by sequencing in a study of T cell changes during pregnancy in multiple sclerosis. Profiling relied on immunoSEQ multiplex PCR, and the TCRdb table lists in-frame clones only, not all of them. The sample includes tens of thousands of clones, about 88% of them seen just once. Per germline, CDR1 LNHDA and CDR2 SQIVND (reference sequence). Losses at the gene ends were 4 bases for V and 0 bases for J; bases not matched to a gene: 11. The CDR3 covers 19 residues. This material consisted of peripheral blood, taken after pregnancy. This TCR derives from a female donor with multiple sclerosis, enrolled in a pregnancy study. This chain joins TRBV19 and TRBJ2-6, with TRBD2 identical over 8 bases. CDR3 amino acids: CASSKRAGALPSGANVLTF. For the CDR3, the DNA is TGTGCCAGTAGTAAGCGAGCGGGGGCCCTCCCCTCTGGGGCCAACGTCCTGACTTTC.